The present T cell receptor beta chain was sequenced within a study of blood T cell repertoires in COVID-19 (dated by TCRdb to 2018 to 2020). Regarding the complete study: Samples covering the acute and convalescent phases of COVID-19 were provided by collaborators in the United States, Italy and Spain. The material from the prospective study consisted of cDNA or gDNA derived from T cells, B-cell-depleted T cells, or PBMCs. Subjects who had been exposed to COVID-19, were actively infected with it, or had recovered from it provided the deeply sampled blood TCRbeta repertoires that made up the dataset. The repertoires were made available in a free public database intended to serve as a resource for research on the immune response to SARS-CoV-2. The samples were drawn from two sources: the first 160 participants of the ongoing ImmuneRACE study, and 1,000 to 1,500 subjects contributed by 6 global collaborators. Nearly every sample came with metadata listing a de-identified subject ID, COVID-19 status, age in years and sex. HLA class I and class II types, where available, came from metadata supplied by the sample provider rather than from assay-based typing.

The collaborating institutions used their own protocols to collect whole blood in K2EDTA tubes. For TCRbeta analysis, collaborators shipped samples as frozen whole blood, isolated PBMCs, or DNA extracted from either of those sample types. The CDR3, from cysteine to phenylalanine, totals 14 residues. Only the CDR3 DNA is retained, 42 bases long and in frame from the first base. The germline V gene specifies SGHRS as CDR1 and YFSETQ as CDR2. Broader findings and caveats from the paper: The amount of clinical and demographic metadata varied by source and participant and was provided uncurated.

This clone was detected only once. Which antigen it targets is not known. Sequence at one end of the junction differs from germline and may be a read error. The immunoSEQ Assay, a bias-controlled multiplex PCR, was used to amplify TCRbeta CDR3 regions from genomic DNA. As for the authors' bioinformatics: The number of nucleated cells in each sample was estimated from the amplification of reference gene primers within the assay. Sequence reads were collapsed and filtered to measure the absolute abundance of every unique TCRbeta CDR3 rearrangement. For each sample, productive Simpson clonality was calculated as the square root of Simpson's diversity index across productive rearrangements. TCRdb took this table from immuneACCESS and kept in-frame rearrangements with V and J called. Such tables lack part of the clones; where checked against another copy, unresolved V genes explain under half of the gap, and the rest is unexplained. The DNA was the basis for D and trimming; V, J and clone size are from that table. The sample data list around 56,000 clones, and about 70% of these were observed just once. The ten largest make up roughly 18% of the sample.

This clonotype originated in a woman in her fifties or sixties with active or convalescent COVID-19. The rearrangement joined TRBV5-1 to TRBJ2-7; 10 nucleotides in the junction match TRBD1. The sequencing sample was made of peripheral blood. DNA sequence: TGCGCCAGCGGCTTCGGGACAGGGGTATTAGAGCAGTACTTC. Translated, it reads CASGFGTGVLEQYF.